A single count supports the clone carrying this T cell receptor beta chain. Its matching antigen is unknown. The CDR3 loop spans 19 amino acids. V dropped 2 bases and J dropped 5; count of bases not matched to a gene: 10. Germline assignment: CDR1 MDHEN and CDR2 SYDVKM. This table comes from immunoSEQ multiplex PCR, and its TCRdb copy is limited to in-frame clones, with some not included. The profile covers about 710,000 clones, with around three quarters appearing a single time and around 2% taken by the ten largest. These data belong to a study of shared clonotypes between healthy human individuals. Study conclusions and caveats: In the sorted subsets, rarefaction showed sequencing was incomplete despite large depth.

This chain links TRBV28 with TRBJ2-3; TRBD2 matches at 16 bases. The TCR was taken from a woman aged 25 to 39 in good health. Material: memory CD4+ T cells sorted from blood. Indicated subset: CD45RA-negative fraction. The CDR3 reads CASSLGGGLAGGRIDTQYF. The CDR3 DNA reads TGTGCCAGCAGTTTAGGAGGGGGACTAGCGGGAGGGAGGATAGATACGCAGTATTTT.